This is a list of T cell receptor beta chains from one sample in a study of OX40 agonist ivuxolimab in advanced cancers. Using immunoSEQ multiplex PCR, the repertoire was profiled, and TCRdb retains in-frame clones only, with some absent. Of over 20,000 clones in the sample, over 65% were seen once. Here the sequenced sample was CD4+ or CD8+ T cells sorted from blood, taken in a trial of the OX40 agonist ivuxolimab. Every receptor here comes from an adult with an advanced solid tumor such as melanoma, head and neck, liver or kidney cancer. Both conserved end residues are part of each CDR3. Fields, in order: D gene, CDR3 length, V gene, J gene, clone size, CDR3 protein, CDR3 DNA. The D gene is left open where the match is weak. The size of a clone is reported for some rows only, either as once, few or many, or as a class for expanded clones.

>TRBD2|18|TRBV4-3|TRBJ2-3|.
CASSYRASGRGYADTQYF
TGCGCCAGCAGCTACCGGGCTAGCGGGAGAGGGTACGCAGATACGCAGTATTTT
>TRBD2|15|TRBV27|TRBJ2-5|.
CASSFKPGGRETQYF
TGTGCCAGCAGTTTTAAACCGGGGGGACGAGAGACCCAGTACTTC
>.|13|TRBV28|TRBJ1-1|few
CASSLVGNTEAFF
TGTGCCAGCAGTTTAGTGGGGAACACTGAAGCTTTCTTT
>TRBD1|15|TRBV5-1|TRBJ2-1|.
CASRTGDRDYNEQFF
TGCGCCAGCAGAACGGGGGACAGGGACTACAATGAGCAGTTCTTC
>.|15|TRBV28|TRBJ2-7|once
CASSSPGTLSYEQYF
TGTGCCAGCAGTTCGCCCGGGACACTCTCCTACGAGCAGTACTTC
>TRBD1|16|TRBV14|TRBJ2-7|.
CASSPHPGQGVREQYF
TGTGCCAGCAGCCCCCATCCGGGACAGGGGGTGAGGGAGCAGTACTTC
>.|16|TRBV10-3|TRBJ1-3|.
CAISGEQTHSGNTIYF
TGTGCCATCAGTGGCGAACAGACGCACTCTGGAAACACCATATATTTT
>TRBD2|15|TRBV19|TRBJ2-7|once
CASSIQGGRASEQYF
TGTGCCAGTAGTATACAAGGCGGGAGGGCCTCCGAGCAGTACTTC
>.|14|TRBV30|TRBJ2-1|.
CAWRPPQSYNEQFF
TGTGCCTGGAGGCCCCCACAGAGCTACAATGAGCAGTTCTTC
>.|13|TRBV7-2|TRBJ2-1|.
CASSWRPLDEQFF
TGTGCCAGCAGCTGGAGACCTTTGGATGAGCAGTTCTTC
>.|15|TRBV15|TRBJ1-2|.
CATSRGGGFSYGYTF
TGTGCCACCAGCAGAGGAGGAGGCTTCAGCTATGGCTACACCTTC
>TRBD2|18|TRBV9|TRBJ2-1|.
CASSATVGNGRGYNEQFF
TGTGCCAGCAGCGCCACCGTAGGGAACGGGAGGGGTTACAATGAGCAGTTCTTC
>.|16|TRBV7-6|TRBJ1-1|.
CASSLGGAGVNTEAFF
TGTGCCAGCAGCTTAGGGGGTGCGGGGGTGAACACTGAAGCTTTCTTT
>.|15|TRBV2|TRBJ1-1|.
CASIRGAGGGTEAFF
TGTGCCAGCATAAGGGGAGCGGGGGGAGGCACTGAAGCTTTCTTT
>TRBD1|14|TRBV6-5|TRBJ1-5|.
CATGGQGAIQPQHF
TGTGCCACCGGCGGCCAGGGGGCGATTCAGCCCCAGCATTTT
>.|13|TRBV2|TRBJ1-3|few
CASTRVSGNTIYF
TGTGCCAGCACAAGAGTTTCTGGAAACACCATATATTTT
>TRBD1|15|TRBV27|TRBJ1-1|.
CASSPGDRKVAEAFF
TGTGCCAGCAGTCCCGGGGACAGGAAGGTGGCTGAAGCTTTCTTT
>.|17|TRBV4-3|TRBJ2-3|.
CASSQDLIGLLLDTQYF
TGCGCCAGCAGCCAAGATTTAATAGGACTATTATTAGATACGCAGTATTTT
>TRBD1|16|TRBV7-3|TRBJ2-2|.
CASSPRGGRGPGELFF
TGTGCCAGCAGCCCAAGAGGGGGCAGGGGGCCCGGGGAGCTGTTTTTT
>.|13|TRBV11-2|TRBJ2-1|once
CASSLAPGLEQFF
TGTGCCAGCAGCTTAGCCCCGGGACTTGAGCAGTTCTTC
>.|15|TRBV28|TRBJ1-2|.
CASSRSVGSNYGYTF
TGTGCCAGCAGCCGATCGGTAGGATCTAACTATGGCTACACCTTC
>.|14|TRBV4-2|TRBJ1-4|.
CASSQQASNEKLFF
TGTGCCAGCAGCCAACAGGCGTCGAATGAAAAACTGTTTTTT
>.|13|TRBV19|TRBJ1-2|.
CASIGARNYGYTF
TGTGCCAGTATTGGGGCTCGAAACTATGGCTACACCTTC
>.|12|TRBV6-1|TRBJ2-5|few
CASRGPQETQYF
TGTGCCAGCCGGGGTCCTCAAGAGACCCAGTACTTC
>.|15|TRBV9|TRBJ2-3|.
CASSVATGLADTQYF
TGTGCCAGCAGCGTAGCCACAGGGCTTGCAGATACGCAGTATTTT
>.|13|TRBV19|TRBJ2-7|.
CASSSSGRYEQYF
TGTGCCAGTAGTAGTTCGGGGCGGTACGAGCAGTACTTC
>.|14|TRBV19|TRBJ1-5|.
CASTPIWGNQPQHF
TGTGCCAGTACCCCTATTTGGGGCAATCAGCCCCAGCATTTT
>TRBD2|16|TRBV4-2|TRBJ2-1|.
CASSQDRSGGAYEQFF
TGTGCCAGCAGCCAAGATAGAAGCGGGGGGGCCTATGAGCAGTTCTTC
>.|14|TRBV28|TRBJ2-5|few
CASSSPDRKETQYF
TGTGCCAGCAGTTCCCCGGACAGAAAAGAGACCCAGTACTTC
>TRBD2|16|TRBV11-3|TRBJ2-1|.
CASSHSGGSSYNEQFF
TGTGCCAGCAGCCATAGCGGGGGTAGCTCCTACAATGAGCAGTTCTTC
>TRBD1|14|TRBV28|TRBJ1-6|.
CASSNDRGGSPLHF
TGTGCCAGCAGTAACGACAGGGGGGGGTCACCCCTCCACTTT
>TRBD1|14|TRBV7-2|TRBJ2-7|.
CASSAGTGINEQYF
TGTGCCAGCAGTGCCGGGACAGGGATCAACGAGCAGTACTTC
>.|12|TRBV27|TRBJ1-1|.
CASSLWGGLAFF
TGTGCCAGCAGTTTATGGGGGGGGCTGGCTTTCTTT
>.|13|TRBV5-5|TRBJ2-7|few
CASRRGYSYEQYF
TGTGCCAGCAGACGGGGGTACTCCTACGAGCAGTACTTC
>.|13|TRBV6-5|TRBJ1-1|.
CASSRTRATEAFF
TGTGCCAGCAGTCGTACCAGGGCGACTGAAGCTTTCTTT
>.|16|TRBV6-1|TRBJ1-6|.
CASSEGFRALYSPLHF
TGTGCCAGCAGTGAAGGGTTTAGGGCCTTATACTCACCCCTCCACTTT
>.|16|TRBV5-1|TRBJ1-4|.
CASSPGLTPYNEKLFF
TGCGCCAGCAGCCCGGGTCTTACCCCCTATAATGAAAAACTGTTTTTT
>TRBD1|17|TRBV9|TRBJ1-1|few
CASSVLTGVEMNTEAFF
TGTGCCAGCAGCGTATTGACAGGGGTTGAAATGAACACTGAAGCTTTCTTT
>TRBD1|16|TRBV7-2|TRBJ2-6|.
CASSSQGASGANVLTF
TGTGCCAGCAGCTCACAGGGGGCGAGTGGGGCCAACGTCCTGACTTTC
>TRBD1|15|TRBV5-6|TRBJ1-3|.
CASSYRGDGGNTIYF
TGTGCCAGCAGCTACAGGGGAGATGGTGGAAACACCATATATTTT
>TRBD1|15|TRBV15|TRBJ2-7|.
CATSRDPGGADEQYF
TGTGCCACCAGCAGAGACCCAGGGGGCGCGGACGAGCAGTACTTC
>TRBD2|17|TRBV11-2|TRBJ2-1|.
CASSLVGVAGSYNEQFF
TGTGCCAGCAGCTTAGTTGGCGTAGCGGGGTCCTACAATGAGCAGTTCTTC
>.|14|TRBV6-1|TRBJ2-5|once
CASSSRDPQEAQYF
TGTGCCAGCAGTTCCCGGGACCCTCAAGAGGCCCAGTACTTC
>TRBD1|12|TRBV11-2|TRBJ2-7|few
CASSSRQGKQYF
TGTGCCAGCAGCTCTAGACAGGGAAAGCAGTACTTC
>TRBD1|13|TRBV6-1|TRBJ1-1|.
CASSITGGTEAFF
TGTGCCAGCAGTATTACAGGGGGCACTGAAGCTTTCTTT
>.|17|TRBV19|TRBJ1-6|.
CASSYDAGTRLSSPLHF
TGTGCCAGTAGTTACGACGCAGGGACACGACTCTCTTCACCCCTCCACTTT
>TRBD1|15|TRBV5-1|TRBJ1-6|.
CASSPTPTGDSPLHF
TGCGCCAGCAGCCCGACCCCAACAGGGGACTCACCCCTCCACTTT
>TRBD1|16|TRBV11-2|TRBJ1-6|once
CASSLGTGAKNSPLHF
TGTGCCAGCAGCTTAGGGACAGGGGCCAAAAATTCACCCCTCCACTTT
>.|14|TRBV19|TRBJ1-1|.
CASSIDRVNTEAFF
TGTGCCAGTAGTATAGATCGGGTGAACACTGAAGCTTTCTTT
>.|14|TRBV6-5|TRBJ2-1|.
CASSPGTSHNEQFF
TGTGCCAGCAGTCCCGGGACGTCGCACAATGAGCAGTTCTTC
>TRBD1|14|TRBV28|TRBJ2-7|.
CASSRTGVSYEQYF
TGTGCCAGCAGTCGGACAGGGGTGTCGTACGAGCAGTACTTC
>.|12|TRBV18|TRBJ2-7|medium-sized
CASSPTEGEQYF
TGTGCCAGCTCACCGACAGAAGGAGAGCAGTACTTC
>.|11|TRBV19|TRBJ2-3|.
CAAASTDTQYF
TGTGCCGCAGCTAGCACAGATACGCAGTATTTT